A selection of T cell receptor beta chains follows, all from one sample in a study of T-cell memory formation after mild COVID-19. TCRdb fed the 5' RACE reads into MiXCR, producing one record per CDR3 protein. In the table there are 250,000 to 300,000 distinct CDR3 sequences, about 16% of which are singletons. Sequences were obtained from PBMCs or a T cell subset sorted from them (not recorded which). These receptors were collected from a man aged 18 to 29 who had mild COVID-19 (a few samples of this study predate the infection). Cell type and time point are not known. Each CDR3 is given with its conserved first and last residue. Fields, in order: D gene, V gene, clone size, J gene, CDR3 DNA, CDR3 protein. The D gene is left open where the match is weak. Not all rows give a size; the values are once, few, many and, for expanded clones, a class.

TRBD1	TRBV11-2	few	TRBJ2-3	TGTGCCAGCAGCTCCTTTAGGAAGGACAGGGGGCGATCAGATACGCAGTATTTT	CASSSFRKDRGRSDTQYF
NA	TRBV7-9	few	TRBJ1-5	TGTGCCAGCAGCTTAGTTAGTGAGCCCCAGCATTTT	CASSLVSEPQHF
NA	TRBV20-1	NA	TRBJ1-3	TGCAGTGCACAGGGCGGCGGAAACACCATATATTTT	CSAQGGGNTIYF
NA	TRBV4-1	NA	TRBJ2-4	TGCGCCAGCAGCCAAGAAAAGGGTTTAGCCAAAAACATTCAGTACTTC	CASSQEKGLAKNIQYF
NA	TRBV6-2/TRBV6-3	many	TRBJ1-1	TGTGCCAGCAGACGGAGGCCAGCACTCAGGGTAGGACGGGACGGTGAAGCTTTCTTT	CASRRRPALRVGRDGEAFF
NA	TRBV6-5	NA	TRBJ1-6	TGTGCCAGCAGTTACTCGGACGTTCCCGCTTATAATTCACCCCTCCACTTT	CASSYSDVPAYNSPLHF
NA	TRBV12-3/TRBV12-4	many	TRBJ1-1	TGTGCCAGCAGCCGTACTGAAGCTTTCTTT	CASSRTEAFF
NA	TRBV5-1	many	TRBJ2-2	TGCGCCAGCAGCTTACCCGGGGAGCTGTTTTTT	CASSLPGELFF
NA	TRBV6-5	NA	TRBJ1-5	TGTGCCAGCAGTTACGGGGATGGTCAGCCCCAGCATTTT	CASSYGDGQPQHF
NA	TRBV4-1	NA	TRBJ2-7	TGCGCCAGCAGCCAAGTGCGGCCGTCAGACGAGCAGTACTTC	CASSQVRPSDEQYF
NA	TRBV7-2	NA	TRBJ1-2	TGTGCCAGCAAACTCGGGACGGACTATGGCTACACCTTC	CASKLGTDYGYTF
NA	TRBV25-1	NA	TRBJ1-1	TGTGCCAGCCGCCCACCCCCAAGACAGGATGAAGCTTTCTTT	CASRPPPRQDEAFF
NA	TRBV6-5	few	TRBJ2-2	TGTGCCAGCTCACCCGGGACACCGAACACCGGGGAGCTGTTTTTT	CASSPGTPNTGELFF
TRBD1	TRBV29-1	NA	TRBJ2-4	TGCAGCGCTCCACAGGGGCCCATTCAGTACTTC	CSAPQGPIQYF
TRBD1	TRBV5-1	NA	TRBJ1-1	TGCGCCAGCACTCTGGACAGGGGGCATTCTGAAGCTTTCTTT	CASTLDRGHSEAFF
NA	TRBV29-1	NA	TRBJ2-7	TGCAGCGTCCGAGGGGTGGGCAGGGGCTATTCCTACGAGCAGTACTTC	CSVRGVGRGYSYEQYF
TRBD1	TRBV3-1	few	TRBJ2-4	TGTGCCAGCAGCCAAGAGGGACAGGGGGGAAACATTCAGTACTTC	CASSQEGQGGNIQYF